The 26 T cell receptor beta chains reported below all come from one sample, sequenced in a study of T cells in Graves' hyperthyroidism and ophthalmopathy. The investigators amplified TCR beta CDR3 regions from RNA transcripts. A set of HTBI primers served as the primers for a first-round RT-PCR of the TCR CDR3. Each CDR3 protein is one row after TCRdb ran MiXCR on the multiplex PCR reads. The sample holds roughly 570,000 distinct CDR3 sequences, 40% to 55% seen once. Sequencing was done on a sample of peripheral blood or thyroid tissue (not recorded which). The receptors here all came from an adult woman with Graves' disease, either hyperthyroidism or ophthalmopathy (not recorded which).

This clonotype was counted between two and nine times. The genes are TRBV2 and TRBJ1-5, with D unclear. With 7 bases removed from V and 2 bases from J, the gap between germline ends came to 9 bases. The CDR3 sequence is 13 residues long. Germline-derived CDR1 and CDR2 are SNHLY and FYNNEI. This CDR3 reads CASTGEGNQPQHF. The CDR3, as DNA: TGTGCCAGCACGGGCGAAGGCAATCAGCCCCAGCATTTT.

Comment on this clonotype: The CDR3 does not close with the conserved phenylalanine or tryptophan, likely indicating a read error. This sequence joins TRBV7-9 and TRBJ1-1, with TRBD1 identical over 9 bases. Germline CDR1 reads SEHNR; CDR2 reads FQNEAQ (reference sequence). The CDR3 sequence is 14 residues long. The V segment lost 6 bases and the J segment 5 bases; nucleotides outside the gene matches: 7. CDR3 in amino acids: CASRTGQGGTEAFL. CDR3 nucleotide sequence: TGTGCCAGCAGGACGGGACAGGGAGGGACTGAAGCTTTCCTT.

V gene TRBV5-1 combines with J gene TRBJ2-1, with 10 bases aligning to TRBD1. Germline V gene sequence: CDR1 SGHRS, CDR2 YFSETQ. Unmatched junction bases numbered 2, after V lost 0 bases and J lost 5 bases. The CDR3 has 15 amino acids. CDR3 loop: CASSLAGTGDNEQFF. In DNA, the CDR3 is TGCGCCAGCAGCTTGGCGGGGACAGGGGACAATGAGCAGTTCTTC.

The chain joins TRBV29-1 to TRBJ2-7; 8 bases fit TRBD2. CDR1 and CDR2 from the germline V gene are SQVTM and ANQGSEA. The CDR3 totals 12 residues. V was pared by 8 bases and J by 2 bases, with 5 bases of the junction left unmatched. In DNA form, the CDR3 reads TGCAGCTTCCGGGAGGGAGCCTACGAGCAGTACTTC. Amino acids: CSFREGAYEQYF.

This clonotype has just a few counts. A much larger clonotype is one base distant, so this may be a read error. This CDR3 is missing its conserved last phenylalanine or tryptophan, likely due to a read error. V and J are TRBV12-3 or TRBV12-4 and TRBJ1-1, with 8 bases identical to TRBD1. V was pared by 5 bases and J by 1 base, with 9 bases of the junction left unmatched. The CDR3 totals 16 residues. The CDR3 DNA sequence: TGTGCCAGCAGTAACTACGGACAGGGTACGAACACTGAAGCTTTCCTT. It codes for CASSNYGQGTNTEAFL.

The chain recombines TRBV7-8 with TRBJ2-5, with 10 bases identical to TRBD2. The trim removed 5 bases at V and 12 bases at J, leaving 9 bases unmatched. The CDR3 has 13 residues. Germline values: CDR1 SGHVS, CDR2 FQNEAQ. DNA for the CDR3: TGTGCCAGCAGCACCTCCGGGCTAGCGGGAGAGTACTTC. It is translated as CASSTSGLAGEYF.

Only a few counts were recorded for this clonotype. This chain links TRBV9 with TRBJ2-5, with D unclear. In germline, CDR1 is SGDLS, CDR2 YYNGEE. The CDR3 spans 13 residues. The ends were cut back, 0 bases at V and 7 bases at J, with 10 bases in the middle. CDR3 in amino acids: CASSVGVSGTQYF. CDR3 DNA sequence: TGTGCCAGCAGCGTAGGAGTGTCGGGGACCCAGTACTTC.

This rearrangement joins TRBV7-3 to TRBJ2-7; TRBD2 agrees at 9 bases. This CDR3 is built from 16 residues. V lost 6 bases to trimming and J lost 2 bases; unmatched junction nucleotides: 11. Germline assignment: CDR1 SGHTA and CDR2 FQGTGA. The chain's CDR3 is CASSLLGTSRTYEQYF. CDR3 DNA sequence: TGTGCCAGCAGTCTACTCGGGACTAGCCGAACCTACGAGCAGTACTTC. Drawing the rest from reference TRBV7-3 and TRBJ2-7, the complete variable domain is GAGVSQTPSNKVTEKGKYVELRCDPISGHTALYWYRQSLGQGPEFLIYFQGTGAADDSGLPNDRFFAVRPEGSVSTLKIQRTERGDSAVYLCASSLLGTSRTYEQYFGPGTRLTVT.

The chain uses TRBV10-3 and TRBJ1-1, with a possible D match to TRBD1 (6 bases). V shed 7 bases and J shed 1 base, with 10 bases lying between them. CDR1 ENHRY and CDR2 SYGVKD come from the germline V gene. There are 13 residues in the CDR3. The CDR3 loop is CAIMAGANTEAFF. DNA of the CDR3: TGTGCCATCATGGCAGGGGCGAACACTGAAGCTTTCTTT.

The chain joins TRBV12-3 or TRBV12-4 to TRBJ1-5; D gene unclear. The V gene lost 3 bases and the J gene lost 14 bases, with 17 bases spanning the gap. The CDR3 runs 13 residues. CDR3: CASSFRRGAYEHF. DNA for the CDR3: TGTGCCAGCAGTTTCAGACGGGGAGCCTACGAGCATTTT.

To note about this clonotype: An end of the junction differs from the germline gene, which may be a read error. V and J are TRBV6-5 and TRBJ2-6; D gene unclear. The CDR3 runs 16 residues. Germline loops: CDR1 MNHEY, CDR2 SVGAGI. The CDR3 reads CASGYSWGSGANVLTF. The CDR3 DNA follows: TGTGCCAGCGGTTACTCCTGGGGCTCTGGGGCCAACGTCCTGACTTTC.

As for this clonotype: The conserved final phenylalanine or tryptophan is absent from the CDR3, which likely points to a read error. The DNA is left out, because the CDR3 cannot be placed on it with certainty; the CDR3 is given as TCRdb lists it. This chain joins TRBV20-1 and TRBJ2-5. Looked up from germline, CDR1 is DFQATT and CDR2 is SNEGSKA (reference sequence). The CDR3 length is 9 residues, termini included. CDR3 in amino acids: CSANDGQSY.

This clonotype occurred a few times. V usage is TRBV12-3 or TRBV12-4 and J usage is TRBJ1-1, with TRBD1 matching over 7 bases. V was clipped by 5 bases and J by 9 bases; unmatched bases: 3. This CDR3 is 11 amino acids long. This CDR3 is CASSDRVKAFF. In DNA form, the CDR3 reads TGTGCCAGCAGTGACAGGGTGAAAGCTTTCTTT.

This clonotype showed up many times. This chain connects TRBV7-6 to TRBJ2-5; D unclear. The germline V and J ends were trimmed by 2 bases and 2 bases, with 12 bases remaining between them. The CDR3 loop spans 15 amino acids. CDR1 and CDR2 from the germline V gene are SGHVS and FNYEAQ. Here the CDR3 reads CASSLRIWQQETQYF. The CDR3 nucleotides read TGTGCCAGCAGCTTAAGAATTTGGCAGCAAGAGACCCAGTACTTC.

This clonotype was recorded many times. J is TRBJ1-2 and V is TRBV25-1; D remains ambiguous. In germline, CDR1 is MGHDK, CDR2 SYGVNS. V was clipped by 6 bases and J by 6 bases, with 14 bases between them. This CDR3 comprises 13 residues. The chain's CDR3 is CASSYLEGDGYTF. CDR3 nucleotides: TGTGCCAGCAGCTATCTCGAAGGAGATGGCTACACCTTC.

As regards this clonotype: A much larger clone lies a single base off, so this may be a read error. The rearrangement links TRBV7-9 to TRBJ2-7, with 11 bases matching TRBD2. J was trimmed by 2 bases and V by 5 bases; bases with no gene match: 2. The V gene's germline CDR1 is SEHNR and CDR2 FQNEAQ (reference sequence). This CDR3 has 14 residues. The CDR3 reads CASSPGLAAYEQYF. The CDR3 bases are TGTGCCAGCAGCCCGGGACTAGCGGCCTACGAGCAGTACTTC.

This clonotype was seen a few times. V is TRBV2 and J is TRBJ2-1, with D unresolved. Trimming took 7 bases from V and 8 from J, leaving 15 bases between them. Germline CDR1 is SNHLY and CDR2 is FYNNEI. The CDR3 is 13 residues long. This chain's CDR3 is CASTLSGGDEQFF. The CDR3 bases are TGTGCCAGCACCCTATCCGGTGGGGATGAGCAGTTCTTC.

This clonotype was seen repeatedly, ten times or more. The chain has TRBV4-1 and TRBJ2-5, with D possibly matching TRBD2 (5 bases). The CDR3 contains 17 residues. The germline V gene encodes CDR1 MGHRA and CDR2 YSYEKL. V was pared by 4 bases and J by 5 bases, with 23 bases between. CDR3 in amino acids: CASSLGRGVRLVETQYF. Written as DNA, the CDR3 is TGCGCCAGCAGCCTTGGACGGGGAGTAAGACTCGTGGAGACCCAGTACTTC.

On this clonotype: At one end the junction does not follow the germline gene, possibly because of a read error. This sequence joins TRBV7-2 and TRBJ2-5; the match to TRBD2 covers 10 bases. The CDR3 covers 15 residues. Germline loops: CDR1 SGHTA, CDR2 FQGNSA. CDR3 bases: TGCGCCAGCAGCCTAGAGCGGGAGGGAGCAGAGACCCAGTACTTC. Its protein is CASSLEREGAETQYF.

This clonotype has a handful of counts. This chain uses TRBV20-1 with TRBJ2-6, with TRBD2 matching 10 bases. Germline-derived CDR1 and CDR2 are DFQATT and SNEGSKA (reference sequence). The V and J ends lost 3 bases and 0 bases, in that order; junction bases with no gene match: 2. There are 16 residues in the CDR3. The CDR3 DNA reads as TGCAGTGCTAGTACTAGCGGGATCTCTGGGGCCAACGTCCTGACTTTC. It encodes CSASTSGISGANVLTF.

This clonotype was detected only a few times. The CDR3 ends on some other residue instead of the conserved phenylalanine or tryptophan, so this is likely a read error. Because the CDR3's place on the DNA is in doubt, the DNA is left out and the CDR3 is given as listed by TCRdb. The V gene is TRBV2, the J gene TRBJ2-7. Germline assignment: CDR1 SNHLY and CDR2 FYNNEI. The CDR3 sequence runs 8 residues, both termini included. The CDR3: CASSARAS.

This clonotype has ten or more counts. This sequence joins TRBV20-1 and TRBJ2-6; D gene ambiguous. Germline V gene sequence: CDR1 DFQATT, CDR2 SNEGSKA (reference sequence). V gave up 0 bases and J gave up 0 bases, with 12 bases separating them. The CDR3 loop spans 17 amino acids. This chain's CDR3 is CSARDQIIGSGANVLTF. CDR3 coding DNA: TGCAGTGCTAGAGATCAAATAATAGGCTCTGGGGCCAACGTCCTGACTTTC.

This clonotype appeared once. The chain recombines TRBV7-2 with TRBJ2-5; 8 bases are shared with TRBD1. Germline CDR1 is SGHTA and CDR2 is FQGNSA. The CDR3 has 16 residues. Unmatched junction bases numbered 10, after V lost 5 bases and J lost 2 bases. The CDR3 reads CASSLRRTGKQETQYF. Here the CDR3 DNA reads TGTGCCAGCAGCCTAAGGCGGACAGGGAAACAAGAGACCCAGTACTTC.

The chain is built from TRBV29-1 and TRBJ1-2, with 8 bases lining up with TRBD1. The CDR3 is 14 residues long. Trimming took 1 base from V and 2 from J; bases not matched to a gene: 3. Germline V gene sequence: CDR1 SQVTM, CDR2 ANQGSEA. The CDR3 coding sequence is TGCAGCGTTGAAGCGCAGGGGGCGAACTATGGCTACACCTTC. It is translated as CSVEAQGANYGYTF.

This clonotype was seen at least ten times. This sequence joins TRBV19 and TRBJ1-5, with TRBD1 as a possible D gene (5 bases). This CDR3 is built from 16 residues. Between the trimmed V and J ends, which lost 4 bases and 0 bases, there was a span of 13 bases. Germline V gene data show CDR1 as LNHDA and CDR2 as SQIVND (reference sequence). CDR3 DNA sequence: TGTGCCAGTAGTACGGTGGGGGAACTTAGCAATCAGCCCCAGCATTTT. It codes for CASSTVGELSNQPQHF.

This clonotype appeared a single time. One end of the junction is discordant with germline, which a read error may explain. The CDR3 loop reads CASGLAGQGNQPQHF. CDR3 DNA: TGCGCCAGCGGCTTGGCTGGACAGGGGAATCAGCCCCAGCATTTT. The genes are TRBV5-1 and TRBJ1-5; 9 positions agree with TRBD1. Germline V gene sequence: CDR1 SGHRS, CDR2 YFSETQ. The CDR3 is 15 amino acids. Variable domain in full (rest from reference TRBV5-1 and TRBJ1-5): KAGVTQTPRYLIKTRGQQVTLSCSPISGHRSVSWYQQTPGQGLQFLFEYFSETQRNKGNFPGRFSGRQFSNSRSEMNVSTLELGDSALYLCASGLAGQGNQPQHFGDGTRLSIL.